This T cell receptor beta chain was recovered during a study (dated by TCRdb to between 2014 and 2016). About the full investigation: The study set out to test whether tumor-infiltrating Tregs in breast cancer get recruited from blood Tregs or are instead converted in situ from other CD4+ T cell subsets. The study at large found these results: The TCR alpha and beta sequences of tumor-infiltrating Tregs showed the greatest overlap with tumor naive CD4+ T cells, followed by blood naive CD4+ T cells. Tumor memory CD4+ T cell TCR gene usage clustered with blood and lymph node memory CD4+ cells and lymph node naive CD4+ cells. The validation in the larger cohort was limited to a single TCR beta V-J rearrangement instead of whole repertoires.

The Miltenyi Naive CD4+ T Cell Isolation kit was used to purify naive CD4+ T cells, and Tregs were depleted with CD25 microbeads. Tregs, naive and memory CD4+ T cells from tumor, blood and ipsilateral draining lymph nodes of five or six breast cancer patients underwent full-length TCR alpha and beta sequencing. Tumor tissue and lymph nodes obtained by ipsilateral axillary dissection were perfused with PBS, cut into small pieces and digested using collagenase I and hyaluronidase. Sorted cell populations were confirmed by FACS to exceed 90% purity. On this clonotype: Its binding antigen is unknown. Base qualities were left out, and no much larger clone turns up one base away.

Full-length TCR variable regions were amplified by 5' RACE PCR with constant-region reverse primers, and semi-nested PCR with Nested Universal Primer A was subsequently performed. Using the ReliaPrep RNA Cell Miniprep System, total RNA was extracted, and the SMARTer RACE 5'/3' Kit was then used to reverse transcribe the RNA into 5'RACE-ready cDNA. Multiplex adaptors were used to barcode the full-length TCR alpha and beta libraries, which were then sequenced on an Illumina MiSeq. Per the authors' processing: For each of nine subset-tissue groups, sequencing data from the five patients were combined, and the groups were compared by unsupervised clustering of TCR gene usage. The Morisita-Horn index, with shared sequences weighted by their contribution to each repertoire, was used to calculate repertoire similarity. In-frame beta chains were kept once TCRdb had trimmed the public reads at Q25 with fastp and called clones with MiXCR. Each CDR3 protein appears once, grouped with its most common genes and DNA. TCRdb's processing, not the authors' own work, is the source of the V and J calls. This sample comprises 55,000 to 75,000 distinct CDR3 sequences, around 30% of them detected only once. The ten biggest clones cover 2% to 2.5% of the sample.

The CDR3 goes from the cysteine to the phenylalanine over 17 residues. The only DNA kept is the CDR3, 51 bases in frame from the first base. The CDR1 and CDR2 encoded by the germline V gene are SQVTM and ANQGSEA. The V end gives up 5 bases and the J end 0 bases, leaving 10 bases in the junction not matched to a gene. The chain joins TRBV29-1 to TRBJ2-6; 7 junctional bases match TRBD1. This TCR derives from a female donor with breast cancer. The source material was tumor-infiltrating naive CD4+ T cells sorted from the breast tumor. The cell subset or site label corresponds to: naive CD4+ T cells, CD4+CD45RA+CD25-. CDR3 protein: CSVSIGQVLSGANVLTF. The DNA is as follows: TGCAGCGTTTCCATAGGACAGGTGCTCTCTGGGGCCAACGTCCTGACTTTC.